These T cell receptor beta chains were read from a single sample in a study of T cells expressing NK-cell markers. TCRdb re-called the 5' RACE reads and catalogs CDR3 proteins one per entry, DNA excluded. The listing contains approximately 150,000 distinct CDR3 sequences. The sequencing input was blood T cells: a sorted CD56 or NKG2C T cell subset, CD4+ or CD8+ T cells, or bulk PBMC T cells (not recorded which). Receptors were obtained from a woman aged 18 to 75 in good health. Each CDR3 is given with its conserved first and last residue.

TRBJ2-1	TRBV27	CASSSSGGLYNEQFF
TRBJ2-2	TRBV5-1	CATRSHADTGELFF
TRBJ2-1	TRBV12-3/TRBV12-4	CASSSYRGADEQFF
TRBJ1-5	TRBV12-3/TRBV12-4	CASSLAGGGLQPQHF
TRBJ1-1	TRBV6-2/TRBV6-3	CASRTRGSTEAFF
TRBJ1-5	TRBV27	CATGNSQPQHF
TRBJ1-5	TRBV4-1	CASSQEDRGRQPQHF
TRBJ1-2	TRBV6-1	CASSESTGQWDGYTF
TRBJ2-2	TRBV20-1	CSARDRKREGRGGELFF
TRBJ2-6	TRBV12-3/TRBV12-4	CASSLRFPGANVLTF
TRBJ1-3	TRBV12-3/TRBV12-4	CASASGAGGRNTIYF
TRBJ2-1	TRBV20-1	CSVRQGLGDYNEQFF
TRBJ2-7	TRBV29-1	CSAKGPTSGVSYEQYF
TRBJ2-2	TRBV6-2/TRBV6-3	CASSRSLGTGELFF
TRBJ1-5	TRBV12-3/TRBV12-4	CASSFGVWGNQPQHF
TRBJ2-1	TRBV11-2	CASSLSLSLAGIYEQFF
TRBJ2-1	TRBV7-2	CASSLEASLYNEQFF
TRBJ2-7	TRBV9	CASNPTGSSYEQYF
TRBJ2-7	TRBV7-9	CASSRGAGYSDEQYF
TRBJ2-5	TRBV24-1	CATSEGRQDQETQYF
TRBJ2-7	TRBV5-1	CASSWGQLNSYEQYF
TRBJ2-7	TRBV4-2	CASSQGDRRPYEQYF
TRBJ2-7	TRBV20-1	CSARDVRVVYEQYF
TRBJ1-5	TRBV29-1	CSVVEGVGNQPQHF